This T cell receptor beta chain is drawn from a study of blood T cell repertoires in COVID-19. CDR3 size: 14 residues. Trimming shortened V by 8 bases and J by 5 bases, and 16 bases separated the two germline ends. Germline lookup yields CDR1 SEHNR and CDR2 FQNEAQ (reference sequence). In the source study's methods: By means of reference gene primer amplification, nucleated cell counts were estimated. The assay was immunoSEQ multiplex PCR, and TCRdb's table has in-frame clones only and misses some. That table furnishes V, J and clone size, whereas the DNA furnished D and trimming. Of around 220,000 clones in the sample, 85% to 90% were seen once.

Sequencing used peripheral blood. V and J are TRBV7-9 and TRBJ1-5; D is uncertain. This TCR was sampled from a man aged 50 to 60 with acute or convalescent COVID-19. The CDR3, as DNA: TGTGCCAGCCGACCCGAGAGGGAAGATCAGCCCCAGCATTTT. Translated: CASRPEREDQPQHF.